The 25 T cell receptor beta chains below come from one sample, sequenced in a study of T cell responses to AZD1222 COVID-19 vaccine. Profiled with immunoSEQ multiplex PCR; TCRdb holds only in-frame clones, not every one. The table lists some 170,000 clones, roughly 92% of them singletons. The material was peripheral blood, obtained on day 0 of AZD1222 vaccination. The receptors shown here come from an adult in good health.

The V and J genes are TRBV6-1 and TRBJ2-7, with D uncertain. With 1 base removed from V and 1 base from J, the gap between germline ends came to 26 bases. The CDR3 loop spans 20 amino acids. Germline V gene lookup returns CDR1 MNHNS and CDR2 SASEGT. CDR3 nucleotide sequence: TGTGCCAGCAGTGAAGGGGGTTCGGGCAGAATACTTATTCTTTCCTACGAGCAGTACTTC. It translates to CASSEGGSGRILILSYEQYF.

This chain joins TRBV2 and TRBJ1-5; TRBD1 might be the D (5 bases). CDR1 and CDR2 (germline): SNHLY, FYNNEI. CDR3 length equals 15 residues. Trimming removed 1 base at V and 4 bases at J, with 11 bases between. The CDR3 spells CASSEVNRGNQPQHF. The CDR3 region has the DNA TGTGCCAGCAGTGAAGTGAACCGGGGGAATCAGCCCCAGCATTTT.

The CDR3 sequence is CASSQGGSTYGYTF. For the CDR3, the DNA is TGTGCCAGCAGCCAAGGGGGGTCCACCTATGGCTACACCTTC. The rearrangement joins TRBV3-1 (or the pseudogene TRBV3-2) to TRBJ1-2, with a possible D match to TRBD1 (5 bases). This CDR3 has 14 residues. V was pared by 1 base and J by 4 bases, with 10 bases between. CDR1 is LGHDT and CDR2 is YNNKEL in the germline V gene (reference sequence).

This chain uses TRBV3-1 (or the pseudogene TRBV3-2) with TRBJ2-2; 7 bases match TRBD2. This CDR3 comprises 14 residues. The germline V gene encodes CDR1 LGHDT and CDR2 YNNKEL (reference sequence). After removal of 11 bases from V and 1 base from J, the junction contained 7 bases not matched to a gene. In DNA, the CDR3 is TGTGCCGCCGGCGGGAGCCTGAACACCGGGGAGCTGTTTTTT. The encoded protein is CAAGGSLNTGELFF.

The chain carries TRBV5-1 and TRBJ1-1, with D unresolved. This CDR3 comprises 14 residues. V dropped 0 bases and J dropped 0 bases, with 6 bases sitting between them. The germline gives CDR1 SGHRS, CDR2 YFSETQ. Here the CDR3 reads CASSLELLNTEAFF. The CDR3, as DNA: TGCGCCAGCAGCTTGGAATTGCTGAACACTGAAGCTTTCTTT.

As concerns this clone: Additional DNA sequences in this sample encode the identical CDR3. The chain couples TRBV10-2 to TRBJ1-5, with D unclear. V lost 2 bases to trimming and J lost 1 base, with 0 bases between them. Germline loops: CDR1 WSHSY, CDR2 SAAADI. CDR3 length: 12 amino acids. The CDR3 loop reads CASSESNQPQHF. The CDR3 DNA is TGCGCCAGCAGTGAGAGCAATCAGCCCCAGCATTTT.

The rearrangement links TRBV6-6 to TRBJ1-2; D not certain. The CDR3 contains 14 residues. Germline V gene sequence: CDR1 MNHNY, CDR2 SVGAGI (reference sequence). V was trimmed by 4 bases and J by 3 bases, leaving 12 bases between them. DNA for the CDR3: TGTGCCAGCAGTTTGTCCGGCAGATACTATGGCTACACCTTC. The encoded protein is CASSLSGRYYGYTF.

The gene calls are TRBV27 and TRBJ2-3, with D maybe TRBD1 (6 bases). Per the germline V gene, CDR1 is MNHEY and CDR2 is SMNVEV (reference sequence). The CDR3 has 15 amino acids. Trimming removed 3 bases at V and 2 bases at J, with 12 bases between. The CDR3 reads CASSFAGEFTDTQYF. DNA for the CDR3: TGTGCCAGCAGTTTTGCAGGGGAATTCACAGATACGCAGTATTTT.

J is TRBJ1-2 and V is TRBV5-1; weak D call: TRBD1 (5 bases). This CDR3 comprises 13 residues. Per the germline V gene, CDR1 is SGHRS and CDR2 is YFSETQ. With 0 bases removed from V and 8 bases from J, the gap between germline ends came to 11 bases. The CDR3: CASSLAGREGYTF. The CDR3 DNA sequence: TGCGCCAGCAGCTTGGCAGGGAGGGAGGGCTACACCTTC.

This clone has a single count. The V and J genes are TRBV13 and TRBJ1-2; D remains ambiguous. CDR3 length: 13 amino acids. From germline, CDR1 is PRHDT and CDR2 FYEKMQ (reference sequence). V lost 5 bases to trimming and J lost 5 bases, with 12 bases between them. CDR3 sequence reads: CASSPPVGYGYTF. The CDR3, as DNA: TGTGCCAGCAGCCCACCGGTCGGATATGGCTACACCTTC.

The chain uses TRBV27 and TRBJ1-1, with 7 bases that match TRBD1. This CDR3 has 16 amino acids. The J segment lost 3 bases and the V segment lost 7 bases, leaving 14 bases of the junction unmatched. Germline V gene sequence: CDR1 MNHEY, CDR2 SMNVEV (reference sequence). CDR3 region: CASTLLGPGGYTEAFF. CDR3 nucleotides: TGTGCCAGCACTCTCCTTGGGCCAGGGGGATACACTGAAGCTTTCTTT.

The V call is TRBV6-5, the J call TRBJ1-2; a weak D match, TRBD1 (5 bases). The V gene lost 7 bases and the J gene lost 7 bases, with 16 bases spanning the gap. The CDR3 has 13 amino acids. Per germline, CDR1 MNHEY and CDR2 SVGAGI. The CDR3 region has the DNA TGTGCCAGCATTCTACAGGCCTCGGGTGGCTACACCTTC. It translates to CASILQASGGYTF.

The V gene is TRBV3-1 (or the pseudogene TRBV3-2), the J gene TRBJ1-1, with TRBD1 as a possible D gene (6 bases). The germline V gene encodes CDR1 LGHDT and CDR2 YNNKEL (reference sequence). Deletions cut 4 bases from V and 0 bases from J, with 12 bases between. This CDR3 region has 15 residues. CDR3 protein: CASSLTGSMNTEAFF. The CDR3 DNA sequence: TGTGCCAGCAGCCTGACAGGTTCCATGAACACTGAAGCTTTCTTT.

This clone was counted once. The genes are TRBV7-9 and TRBJ1-2; tentatively, D is TRBD1 (6 bases). V was cut by 4 bases and J by 2 bases, with 17 bases left in between. The CDR3 spans 16 residues. Per the germline V gene, CDR1 is SEHNR and CDR2 is FQNEAQ (reference sequence). The CDR3: CASSSSRGLTNYGYTF. The CDR3 region has the DNA TGTGCCAGCAGCTCCTCTCGGGGGCTTACGAACTATGGCTACACCTTC.

The chain recombines TRBV7-9 with TRBJ1-2; TRBD1 agrees at 9 bases. J gave up 9 bases and V 5 bases, and 4 bases lay outside the gene matches. The CDR3 totals 12 residues. Germline V gene sequence: CDR1 SEHNR, CDR2 FQNEAQ (reference sequence). The CDR3 spells CASSKDRGRYTF. As DNA, the CDR3 is TGTGCCAGCAGCAAGGACAGGGGTCGCTACACCTTC.

This clone occurred a few times. V and J are TRBV7-9 and TRBJ2-1; no clear D gene. Germline CDR1 and CDR2: SEHNR and FQNEAQ (reference sequence). The CDR3 covers 12 residues. Trimming pared 4 bases from V and 6 bases from J, leaving 7 bases between. The CDR3 is CASSSHINEQFF. The CDR3 bases are TGTGCCAGCAGCTCCCATATCAATGAGCAGTTCTTC.

The V and J genes are TRBV15 and TRBJ2-7, with 10 bases lining up with TRBD2. V lost 5 bases and J lost 4; bases outside the gene matches: 8. This CDR3 contains 15 residues. CDR1 is LNHNV and CDR2 is YYDKDF in the germline V gene (reference sequence). CDR3: CATSALAGAIYEQYF. CDR3 bases: TGTGCCACCAGCGCCCTAGCGGGAGCGATTTACGAGCAGTACTTC.

The chain combines TRBV19 with TRBJ2-3, with 10 bases matching TRBD2. This CDR3 region has 20 residues. Germline V gene sequence: CDR1 LNHDA, CDR2 SQIVND (reference sequence). Trimming cost V 2 bases and J 2 bases; bases outside gene matches: 16. CDR3: CASSISGWLASGSFTDTQYF. The CDR3 DNA is TGTGCCAGTAGTATAAGCGGGTGGTTGGCTAGCGGGAGTTTCACAGATACGCAGTATTTT.

The chain links TRBV7-2 to TRBJ2-1; 8 positions agree with TRBD2. J lost 6 bases, V lost 0 bases, and 10 bases had no gene match. Germline assignment: CDR1 SGHTA and CDR2 FQGNSA. The CDR3 runs 17 residues. The chain's CDR3 is CASSLASGAGSGNEQFF. In DNA form, the CDR3 reads TGTGCCAGCAGCTTAGCTAGCGGGGCGGGAAGTGGCAATGAGCAGTTCTTC.

The rearrangement links TRBV14 to TRBJ1-1; possibly TRBD1 for D (6 bases). Germline values: CDR1 SGHDN, CDR2 FVKESK. The V end lost 5 bases, the J end lost 0 bases, and 10 bases lay between the germline ends. This CDR3 spans 14 amino acids. The DNA of the CDR3 is TGTGCCAGCAGCGTTACAGGGATGAACACTGAAGCTTTCTTT. The encoded protein is CASSVTGMNTEAFF.

The rearrangement links TRBV30 to TRBJ2-7; D not resolved. This CDR3 contains 15 residues. Germline values: CDR1 GTSNPN, CDR2 SVGIG (reference sequence). Trimming shortened V by 5 bases and J by 1 base, and 18 bases separated the two germline ends. The CDR3 reads CAWLAGALPSYEQYF. For the CDR3, the DNA is TGTGCCTGGCTTGCAGGCGCGCTCCCGTCCTACGAGCAGTACTTC.

The gene calls are TRBV18 and TRBJ1-3; D might be TRBD1 (5 bases). Germline V CDR1 and CDR2: KGHSH, LQKENI. V shed 2 bases and J shed 2 bases, with 13 bases lying between them. The CDR3 totals 16 residues. The CDR3 reads CASSPDRQGPGNTIYF. The CDR3 nucleotides are TGTGCCAGCTCACCAGATCGTCAGGGTCCTGGAAACACCATATATTTT.

This clone was counted a single time. V and J are TRBV14 and TRBJ1-1, with TRBD1 as a possible D gene (6 bases). V was shortened by 1 base and J by 11 bases, with 14 bases between the two germline ends. CDR3 size: 13 residues. Germline CDR1 SGHDN, CDR2 FVKESK. As DNA, the CDR3 is TGTGCCAGCAGCCAAGTAGGGGGTAGCCCGGCTTTCTTT. It translates to CASSQVGGSPAFF.

This chain links TRBV7-9 with TRBJ2-2, with TRBD1 identical over 11 bases. The CDR3 is 18 amino acids. V dropped 4 bases and J dropped 4; count of bases not matched to a gene: 11. CDR1 is SEHNR and CDR2 is FQNEAQ in the germline V gene (reference sequence). CDR3 DNA: TGTGCCAGCAGCTCGGACAGGGGGCGAGTCGTAAGCACCGGGGAGCTGTTTTTT. Residues: CASSSDRGRVVSTGELFF.

This chain connects TRBV9 to TRBJ2-7, with D hard to call. The length of the CDR3 is 15 residues. Germline V gene sequence: CDR1 SGDLS, CDR2 YYNGEE. Trimming stripped 2 bases from V and 5 bases from J, with 17 bases between. The CDR3 region has the DNA TGTGCCAGCAGCGTTCACCCGGGTACCTTGGACGAGCAGTACTTC. It translates to CASSVHPGTLDEQYF.